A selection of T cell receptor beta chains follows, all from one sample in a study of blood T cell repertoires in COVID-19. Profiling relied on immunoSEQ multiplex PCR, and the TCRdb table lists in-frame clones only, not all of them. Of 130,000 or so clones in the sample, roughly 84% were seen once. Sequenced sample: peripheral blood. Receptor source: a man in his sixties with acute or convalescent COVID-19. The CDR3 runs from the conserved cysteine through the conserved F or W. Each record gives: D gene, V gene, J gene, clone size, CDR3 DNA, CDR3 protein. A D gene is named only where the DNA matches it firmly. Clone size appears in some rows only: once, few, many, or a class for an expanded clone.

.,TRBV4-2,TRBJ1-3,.,TGTGCCAGCAGCCAAGATCTAGGAGGTTCTGGAAACACCATATATTTT,CASSQDLGGSGNTIYF
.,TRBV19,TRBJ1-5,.,TGTGCCAGTAATTTCGGGACACTAGGCGTCCCTCAGCCCCAGCATTTT,CASNFGTLGVPQPQHF
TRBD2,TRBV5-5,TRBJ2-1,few,TGTGCCAGCAGCTTAGGTCTAGCGGGAGGGCCAGCTGAGCAGTTCTTC,CASSLGLAGGPAEQFF
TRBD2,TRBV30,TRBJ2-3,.,TGTGCCTGGAGTGTAGGGCGGGGGGGCACAGATACGCAGTATTTT,CAWSVGRGGTDTQYF
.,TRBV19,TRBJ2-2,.,TGTGCCAGCCGGGGAACCGGGGAGCTGTTTTTT,CASRGTGELFF
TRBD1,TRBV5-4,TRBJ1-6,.,TGTGCCAGCAGCTTACCGGGACAGGGATTTGATAATTCACCCCTCCACTTT,CASSLPGQGFDNSPLHF
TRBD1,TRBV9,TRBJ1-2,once,TGTGCCAGCAGCACCGGGACAGGGGGCCCTGGCTACACCTTC,CASSTGTGGPGYTF
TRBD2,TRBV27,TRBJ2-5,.,TGTGCCAGCAGTTTAAACTGGGCGGGAGGAGGCATAGAGACCCAGTACTTC,CASSLNWAGGGIETQYF
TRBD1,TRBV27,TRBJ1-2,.,TGTGCCAGCAAGGACAGGGCGGGCTATGGCTACACCTTC,CASKDRAGYGYTF
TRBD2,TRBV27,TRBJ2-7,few,TGTGCCAGCAGTTTATCACTAGCGGGAGACTACGAGCAGTACTTC,CASSLSLAGDYEQYF
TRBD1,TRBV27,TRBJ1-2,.,TGTGCCAGCAGTTTAGGGGCGCGGACAGGGGGCGGCTACACCTTC,CASSLGARTGGGYTF
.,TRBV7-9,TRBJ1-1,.,TGTGCCAGCAGATGGGGGGGTGACACTGAAGCTTTCTTT,CASRWGGDTEAFF
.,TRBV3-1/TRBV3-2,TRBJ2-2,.,TGTGCCAGCAGCCAAGATCCCCTACTCCAGCGGAACACCGGGGAGCTGTTTTTT,CASSQDPLLQRNTGELFF
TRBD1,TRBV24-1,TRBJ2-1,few,TGTGCCACCTGGGACAGGGGCTACAATGAGCAGTTCTTC,CATWDRGYNEQFF
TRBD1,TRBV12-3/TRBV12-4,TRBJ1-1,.,TGTGCCAGCAGCATGACAGGGATCCCTGAAGCTTTCTTT,CASSMTGIPEAFF
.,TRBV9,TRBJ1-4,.,TGTGCCAGCAGCGTAGAAGGAGGGTTTCACGAAAAACTGTTTTTT,CASSVEGGFHEKLFF
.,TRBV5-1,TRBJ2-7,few,TGCGCCAGCAGCAGTCAGGGGAACTACGAGCAGTACTTC,CASSSQGNYEQYF